Detailed here is one TCR beta chain. The data were obtained in a study of blood T cell repertoires in COVID-19. About the research overall: COVID-19 samples collected from the United States, Italy and Spain covered acute and convalescent phases.

The authors' processing: Scientists estimated how many nucleated cells there were by amplifying reference gene primers. The table came from immunoSEQ multiplex PCR; TCRdb's copy has only in-frame clones and leaves some out. The DNA gave D and trimming, while V, J and clone size come from that table. In the table there are 350,000 to 550,000 clones, nearly 90% of which are singletons. All enrollees were about 18 to 89 years old and from fewer than 25 US areas. Trimming shortened V by 5 bases and J by 7 bases, and 14 bases separated the two germline ends. Germline V gene sequence: CDR1 LNHDA, CDR2 SQIVND (reference sequence). CDR3 length equals 13 residues.

Input material: PBMCs or T cells enriched from blood (not recorded which). The TCR originated in a woman between 18 and 29 years old with acute COVID-19. J is TRBJ1-2 and V is TRBV19, with D tentatively TRBD1 (6 bases). CDR3 sequence: CASSLGGPSGYTF. DNA of the CDR3: TGTGCCAGTAGTCTCGGGGGGCCGTCTGGCTACACCTTC. The whole variable domain, filled in from reference TRBV19 and TRBJ1-2, reads DGGITQSPKYLFRKEGQNVTLSCEQNLNHDAMYWYRQDPGQGLRLIYYSQIVNDFQKGDIAEGYSVSREKKESFPLTVTSAQKNPTAFYLCASSLGGPSGYTFGSGTRLTVV.